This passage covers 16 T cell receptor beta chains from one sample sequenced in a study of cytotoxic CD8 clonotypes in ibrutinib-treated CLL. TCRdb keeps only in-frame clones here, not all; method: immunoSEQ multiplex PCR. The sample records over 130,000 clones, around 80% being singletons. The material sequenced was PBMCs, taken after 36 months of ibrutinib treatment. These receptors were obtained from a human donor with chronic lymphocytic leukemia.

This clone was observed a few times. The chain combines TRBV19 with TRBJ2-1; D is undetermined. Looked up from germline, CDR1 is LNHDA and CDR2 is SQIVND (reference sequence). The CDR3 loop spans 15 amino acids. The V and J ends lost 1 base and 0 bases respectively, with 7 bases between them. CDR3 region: CASSIVGYSYNEQFF. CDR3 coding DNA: TGTGCCAGTAGTATAGTGGGCTACTCCTACAATGAGCAGTTCTTC.

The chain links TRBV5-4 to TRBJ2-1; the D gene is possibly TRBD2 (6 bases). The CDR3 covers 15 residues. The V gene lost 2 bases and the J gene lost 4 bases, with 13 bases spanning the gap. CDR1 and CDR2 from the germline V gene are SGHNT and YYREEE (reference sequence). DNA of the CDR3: TGTGCCAGCAGCTTACGGGGGAGTTTATACAATGAGCAGTTCTTC. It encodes CASSLRGSLYNEQFF. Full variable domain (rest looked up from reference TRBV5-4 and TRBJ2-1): ETGVTQSPTHLIKTRGQQVTLRCSSQSGHNTVSWYQQALGQGPQFIFQYYREEENGRGNFPPRFSGLQFPNYSSELNVNALELDDSALYLCASSLRGSLYNEQFFGPGTRLTVL.

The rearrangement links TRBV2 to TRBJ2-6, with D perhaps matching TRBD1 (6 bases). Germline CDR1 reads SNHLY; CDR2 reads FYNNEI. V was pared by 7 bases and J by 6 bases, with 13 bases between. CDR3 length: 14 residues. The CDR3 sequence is CASNLQGAANVLTF. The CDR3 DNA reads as TGTGCCAGCAATTTACAGGGAGCGGCCAACGTCCTGACTTTC.

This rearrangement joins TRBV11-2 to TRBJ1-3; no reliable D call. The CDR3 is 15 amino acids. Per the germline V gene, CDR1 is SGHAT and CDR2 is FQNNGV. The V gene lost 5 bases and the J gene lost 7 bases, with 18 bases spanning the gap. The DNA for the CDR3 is TGTGCCAGCAGCCCTCCTCTTTGGGAAGTGAACACCATATATTTT. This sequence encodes CASSPPLWEVNTIYF.

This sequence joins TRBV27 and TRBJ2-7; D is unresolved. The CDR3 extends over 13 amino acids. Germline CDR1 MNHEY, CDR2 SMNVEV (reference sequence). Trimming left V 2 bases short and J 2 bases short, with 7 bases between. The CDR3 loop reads CASSLRRAYEQYF. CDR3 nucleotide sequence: TGTGCCAGCAGTTTACGCAGAGCCTACGAGCAGTACTTC.

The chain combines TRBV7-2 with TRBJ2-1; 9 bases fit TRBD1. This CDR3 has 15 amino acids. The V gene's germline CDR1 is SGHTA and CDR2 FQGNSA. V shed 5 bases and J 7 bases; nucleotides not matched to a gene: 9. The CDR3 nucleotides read TGTGCCAGCAGCCTGGGACAGGGAGGAGCAAATGAGCAGTTCTTC. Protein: CASSLGQGGANEQFF.

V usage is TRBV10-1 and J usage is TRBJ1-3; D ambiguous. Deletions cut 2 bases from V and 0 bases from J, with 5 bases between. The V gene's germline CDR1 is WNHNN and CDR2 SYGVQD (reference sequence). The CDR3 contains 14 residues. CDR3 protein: CASSEGGSGNTIYF. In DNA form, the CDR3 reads TGCGCCAGCAGTGAGGGCGGCTCTGGAAACACCATATATTTT.

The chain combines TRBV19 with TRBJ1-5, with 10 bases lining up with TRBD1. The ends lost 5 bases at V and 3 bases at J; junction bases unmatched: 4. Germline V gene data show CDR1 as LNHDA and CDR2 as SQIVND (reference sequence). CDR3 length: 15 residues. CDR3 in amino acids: CASSGGQGNNQPQHF. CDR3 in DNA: TGTGCCAGTAGTGGGGGACAGGGGAACAATCAGCCCCAGCATTTT.

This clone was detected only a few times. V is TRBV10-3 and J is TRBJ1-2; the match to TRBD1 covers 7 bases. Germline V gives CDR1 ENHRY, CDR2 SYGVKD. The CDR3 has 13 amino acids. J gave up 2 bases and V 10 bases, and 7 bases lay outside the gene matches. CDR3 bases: TGTGCCACCGCCACGGGACAGAACTATGGCTACACCTTC. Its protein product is CATATGQNYGYTF.

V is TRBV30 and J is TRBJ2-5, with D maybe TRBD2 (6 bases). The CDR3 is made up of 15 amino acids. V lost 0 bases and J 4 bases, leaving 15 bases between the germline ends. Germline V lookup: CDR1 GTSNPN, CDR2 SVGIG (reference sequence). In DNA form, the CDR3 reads TGTGCCTGGAGTGTACGCCCCTCCGGGGGAGAGACCCAGTACTTC. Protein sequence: CAWSVRPSGGETQYF.

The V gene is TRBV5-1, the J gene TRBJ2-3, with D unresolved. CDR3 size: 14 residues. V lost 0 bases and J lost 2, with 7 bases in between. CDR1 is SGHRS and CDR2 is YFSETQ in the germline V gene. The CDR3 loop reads CASSLGSVTDTQYF. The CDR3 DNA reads TGCGCCAGCAGCTTGGGCTCAGTCACAGATACGCAGTATTTT.

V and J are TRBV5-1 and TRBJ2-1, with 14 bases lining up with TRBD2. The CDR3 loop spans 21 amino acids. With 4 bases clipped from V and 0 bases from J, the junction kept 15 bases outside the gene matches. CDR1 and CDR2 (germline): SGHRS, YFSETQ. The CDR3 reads CASSNTTPGTSGGSSYNEQFF. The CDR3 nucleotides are TGCGCCAGCAGCAACACCACCCCCGGGACTAGCGGGGGAAGCTCCTACAATGAGCAGTTCTTC.

CDR3 residues: CASSEETSGRAHNEQFF. The CDR3 region has the DNA TGTGCCAGCAGTGAAGAGACTAGCGGGAGGGCCCACAATGAGCAGTTCTTC. This rearrangement joins TRBV6-4 to TRBJ2-1, with TRBD2 identical over 14 bases. Per the germline V gene, CDR1 is MRHNA and CDR2 is SNTAGT. CDR3 length: 17 residues. The V segment lost 3 bases and the J segment 5 bases; nucleotides outside the gene matches: 6.

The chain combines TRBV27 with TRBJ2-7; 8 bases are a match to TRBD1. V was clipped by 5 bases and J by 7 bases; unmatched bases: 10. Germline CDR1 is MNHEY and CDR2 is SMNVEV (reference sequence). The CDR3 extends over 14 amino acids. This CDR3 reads CASSKTGASWEQYF. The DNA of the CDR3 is TGTGCCAGCAGTAAGACAGGGGCTTCGTGGGAGCAGTACTTC.

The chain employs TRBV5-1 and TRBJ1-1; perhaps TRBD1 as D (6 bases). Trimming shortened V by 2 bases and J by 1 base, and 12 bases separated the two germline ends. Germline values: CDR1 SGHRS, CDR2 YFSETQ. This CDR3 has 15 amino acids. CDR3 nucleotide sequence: TGCGCCAGCAGCTTAATGGGGGCAAAGAACACTGAAGCTTTCTTT. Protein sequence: CASSLMGAKNTEAFF.

CDR3 nucleotide sequence: TGTGCCTTCTCTGCATACAATGAGCAGTTCTTC. Translated: CAFSAYNEQFF. The chain employs TRBV30 and TRBJ2-1, with no clear D. The CDR3 runs to 11 residues. From germline, CDR1 is GTSNPN and CDR2 SVGIG (reference sequence). The germline V and J ends were trimmed by 7 bases and 4 bases, with 8 bases remaining between them.